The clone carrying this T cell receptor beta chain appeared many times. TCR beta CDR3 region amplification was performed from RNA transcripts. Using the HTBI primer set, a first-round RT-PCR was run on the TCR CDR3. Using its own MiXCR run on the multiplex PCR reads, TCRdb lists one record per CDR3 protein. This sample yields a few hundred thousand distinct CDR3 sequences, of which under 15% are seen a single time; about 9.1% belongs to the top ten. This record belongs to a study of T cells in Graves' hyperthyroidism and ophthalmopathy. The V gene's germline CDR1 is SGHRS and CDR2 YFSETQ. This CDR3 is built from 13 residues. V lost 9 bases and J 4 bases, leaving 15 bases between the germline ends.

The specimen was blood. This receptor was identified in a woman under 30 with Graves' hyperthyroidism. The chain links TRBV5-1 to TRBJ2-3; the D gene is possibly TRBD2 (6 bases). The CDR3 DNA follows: TGCGCCACCCCAAGGGCGGGGTCAGATACGCAGTATTTT. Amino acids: CATPRAGSDTQYF.